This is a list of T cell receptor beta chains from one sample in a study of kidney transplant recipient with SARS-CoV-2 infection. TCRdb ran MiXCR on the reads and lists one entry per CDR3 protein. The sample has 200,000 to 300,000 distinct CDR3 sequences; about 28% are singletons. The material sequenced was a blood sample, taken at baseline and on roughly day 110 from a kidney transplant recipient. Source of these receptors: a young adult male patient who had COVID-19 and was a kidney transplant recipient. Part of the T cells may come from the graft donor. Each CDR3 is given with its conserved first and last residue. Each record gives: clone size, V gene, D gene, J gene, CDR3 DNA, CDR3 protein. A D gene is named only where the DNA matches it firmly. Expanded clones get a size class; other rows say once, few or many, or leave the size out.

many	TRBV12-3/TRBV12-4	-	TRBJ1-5	TGTGCCAGCAGTTTAGGGACGCTTAGCAATCAGCCCCAGCATTTT	CASSLGTLSNQPQHF
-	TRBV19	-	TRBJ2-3	TGTGCCAGTAGTATACGAGGGGGAGGCACAGATACGCAGTATTTT	CASSIRGGGTDTQYF
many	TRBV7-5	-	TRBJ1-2	-	CISVPEQHLEVGKTYGYTF
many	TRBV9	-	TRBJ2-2	TGTGCCAGCAGGGGGGCCACCGGGGAGCTGTTTTTT	CASRGATGELFF
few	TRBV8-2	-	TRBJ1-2	TGTGGCAGTCATCGGAATGATAGCCGAAAGACCTATGGCTACACCTTC	CGSHRNDSRKTYGYTF
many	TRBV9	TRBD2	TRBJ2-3	TGTGCCAGCAGCGAGGACGGGGGGGCAGATACGCAGTATTTT	CASSEDGGADTQYF
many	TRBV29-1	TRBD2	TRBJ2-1	TGCAGCGTTGGACTAGCGGGAGACTACAATGAGCAGTTCTTC	CSVGLAGDYNEQFF
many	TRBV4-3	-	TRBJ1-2	TGCGCCAGCAGCACTTCAGTAGGACGTCGAAAGACCTATGGCTACACCTTC	CASSTSVGRRKTYGYTF
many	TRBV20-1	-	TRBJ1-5	TGCAGTGCGCAGGGAAGGAATCAGCCCCAGCATTTT	CSAQGRNQPQHF
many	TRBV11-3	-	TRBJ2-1	TGTGCCAGCAGCTTGAACAGGGTGAATGAGCAGTTCTTC	CASSLNRVNEQFF
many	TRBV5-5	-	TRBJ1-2	TGTGCCAGCAGTTTAAGGACACGCTCCGCTAACTATGGCTACACCTTC	CASSLRTRSANYGYTF
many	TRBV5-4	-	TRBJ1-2	TGTGCCAGCAGTACAAGCGTACCAGGAAAGACCTATGGCTACACCTTC	CASSTSVPGKTYGYTF
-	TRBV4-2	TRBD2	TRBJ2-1	TGTGCCGGCAGCCAAGAGTCTAGCGGGGGGATATACAATGAGCAGTTCTTC	CAGSQESSGGIYNEQFF
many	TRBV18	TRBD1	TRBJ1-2	TGTGCCAGCTCACCACCATCAGGGGGCGGCCTATATGGCTACACCTTC	CASSPPSGGGLYGYTF
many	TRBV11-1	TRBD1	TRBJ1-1	TGTGCCAGCAGAAGACAGGGAGGGCCTGAAGCTTTCTTT	CASRRQGGPEAFF
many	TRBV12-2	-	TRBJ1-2	TGTGCAAGTCGCCACGGCATGACTCCACGAAAGACCTATGGCTACACCTTC	CASRHGMTPRKTYGYTF
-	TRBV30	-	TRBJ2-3	TGTGCCTGGAGTCCACATGGACAGGGAGGGGTCGATACGCAGTATTTT	CAWSPHGQGGVDTQYF
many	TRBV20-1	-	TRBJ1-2	TGCAGTGCTCAAGCCCAATTCTATGGCTACACCTTC	CSAQAQFYGYTF
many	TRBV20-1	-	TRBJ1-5	TGCAGTGCTAAGGGACACCGCAATCAGCCCCAGCATTTT	CSAKGHRNQPQHF
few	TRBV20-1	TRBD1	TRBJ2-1	TGCAGTGCAGAGGACAGGGCCATAGGTTACAATGAGCAGTTCTTC	CSAEDRAIGYNEQFF
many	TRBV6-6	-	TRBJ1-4	TGTGCCAGCAGTCCTCTCGACAGTGAAAAACTGTTTTTT	CASSPLDSEKLFF
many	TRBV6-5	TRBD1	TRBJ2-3	TGTGCCAGCAGTGATTCACAGGGGGTAGATACGCAGTATTTT	CASSDSQGVDTQYF
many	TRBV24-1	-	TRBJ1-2	TGTGCCACCAGTCGTCTGGGTAGTACCAGAAAGACCTATGGCTACACCTTC	CATSRLGSTRKTYGYTF
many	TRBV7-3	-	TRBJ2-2	TGTGCCAGCAGCTCTGATATCACCGGGGAGCTGTTTTTT	CASSSDITGELFF
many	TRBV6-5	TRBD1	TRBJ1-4	TGTGCCAGCAGTTACGGAGGGGGCACTAATGAAAAACTGTTTTTT	CASSYGGGTNEKLFF
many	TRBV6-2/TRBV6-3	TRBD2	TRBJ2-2	TGTGCCAGCAGTCGACTAGCGGGGAAGGGCGGGGAGCTGTTTTTT	CASSRLAGKGGELFF
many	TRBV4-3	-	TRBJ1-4	TGCGCCAGCAGCCCTACGAGTGCAACTAATGAAAAACTGTTTTTT	CASSPTSATNEKLFF
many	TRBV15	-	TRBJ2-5	TGTGCCACCAGCAGAGATCTGGCAGGGAGGAGCGAGACCCAGTACTTC	CATSRDLAGRSETQYF
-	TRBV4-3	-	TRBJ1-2	TGCGCCAGCAGCCTGCTTCGAGGACGTCGAAAGACCTATGGCTACACCTTC	CASSLLRGRRKTYGYTF
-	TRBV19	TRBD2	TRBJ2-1	TGTGCCAGTAGTCCCACATGGCGGGAGTCCTACAATGAGCAGTTCTTC	CASSPTWRESYNEQFF
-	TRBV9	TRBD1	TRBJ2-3	TGTGCCAGCAGCGTAGCGGGGACAGGGGCAGGTGGAGATACGCAGTATTTT	CASSVAGTGAGGDTQYF
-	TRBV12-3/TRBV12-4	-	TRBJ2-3	TGTGCCAGCACAAAAGGGGCCACAGATACGCAGTATTTT	CASTKGATDTQYF
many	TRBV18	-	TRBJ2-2	TGTGCCAGCTCACCACCTAGAGGGGCGGACGGGGAGCTGTTTTTT	CASSPPRGADGELFF
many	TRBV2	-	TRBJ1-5	TGTGCCAGCAATTGGATGGGACAGCCCCAGCATTTT	CASNWMGQPQHF
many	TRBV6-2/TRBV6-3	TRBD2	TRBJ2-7	TGTGCCAGCAGTTACTCGACTAGCGTCTCCTACGAGCAGTACTTC	CASSYSTSVSYEQYF
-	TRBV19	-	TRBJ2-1	TGTGCCAGTAGTATGGCTAGCATCTCCTACAATGAGCAGTTCTTC	CASSMASISYNEQFF
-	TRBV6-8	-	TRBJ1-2	TGTGCCAGCAGTGATAGATTACGCTCTAGAGAGACCTATGGCTACACCTTC	CASSDRLRSRETYGYTF
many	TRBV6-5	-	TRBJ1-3	TGTGCCAGCAGGACTGGGACGGCTGGAAACACCATATATTTT	CASRTGTAGNTIYF
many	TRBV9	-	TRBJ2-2	TGTGCCAGCAGCCCCGCATACAGGGTCTCGAACACCGGGGAGCTGTTTTTT	CASSPAYRVSNTGELFF
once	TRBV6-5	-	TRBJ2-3	TGTGCCAGCAGTGAAACGGCTCGGGACCCCGGAGATACGCAGTATTTT	CASSETARDPGDTQYF
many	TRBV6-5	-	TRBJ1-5	TGTGCCAGCAGTGCTTACCGGGACACCGATAGCAATCAGCCCCAGCATTTT	CASSAYRDTDSNQPQHF
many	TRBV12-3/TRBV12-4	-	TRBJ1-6	TGTGCCAGCAGTCTCGCAAGGGCCCGCTCCTATAATTCACCCCTCCACTTT	CASSLARARSYNSPLHF
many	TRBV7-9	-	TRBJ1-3	TGTGCCAGCAGCTCTGACAGACTGTCCGGAAACACCATATATTTT	CASSSDRLSGNTIYF